This TCR beta chain was sequenced for a study of patients and donors after allogeneic stem cell transplantation. TCRdb used MiXCR to reprocess the RT-PCR reads, holding one entry per CDR3 protein. The sample lists fewer than 200,000 distinct CDR3 sequences, about 29% occurring once. CDR1 and CDR2 from the germline V gene are SGHVT and SQSDAQ. J lost 5 bases, V lost 2 bases, and 3 bases had no gene match. The CDR3 totals 15 residues. The TCR comes from a human donor who was either an allogeneic HSCT recipient or a stem cell or donor lymphocyte infusion donor (not recorded which). It is not recorded whose cells these are; they may come from a transplant donor. This chain connects TRBV7-4 to TRBJ2-1; 10 bases fit TRBD2. Sequenced input: blood, either unsorted or a sorted T cell fraction (not recorded which). In DNA, the CDR3 is TGTGCCAGCAGCTTACGGACTAGCGGCCACAATGAGCAGTTCTTC. Its translation: CASSLRTSGHNEQFF. Filled out from reference TRBV7-4 and TRBJ2-1, the complete variable domain reads GAGVSQSPRYKVAKRGRDVALRCDSISGHVTLYWYRQTLGQGSEVLTYSQSDAQRDKSGRPSGRFSAERPERSVSTLKIQRTEQGDSAVYLCASSLRTSGHNEQFFGPGTRLTVL.